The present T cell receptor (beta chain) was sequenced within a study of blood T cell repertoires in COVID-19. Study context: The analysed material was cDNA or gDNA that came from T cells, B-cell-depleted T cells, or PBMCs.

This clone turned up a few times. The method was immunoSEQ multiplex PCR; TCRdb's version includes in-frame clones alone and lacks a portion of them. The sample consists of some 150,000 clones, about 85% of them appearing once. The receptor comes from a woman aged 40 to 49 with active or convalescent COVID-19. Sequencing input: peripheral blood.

The CDR3 coding sequence is TGCGCCAGCAGCTTGGAAGGACAGGGGGGAACTTCACCCCTCCACTTT. Its translation is CASSLEGQGGTSPLHF. The chain uses TRBV5-1 and TRBJ1-6; 10 bases fit TRBD1. This CDR3 contains 16 residues. CDR1 and CDR2 from the germline V gene are SGHRS and YFSETQ. V dropped 0 bases and J dropped 9; count of bases not matched to a gene: 6. Looking up the rest from reference TRBV5-1 and TRBJ1-6 gives the full variable domain: KAGVTQTPRYLIKTRGQQVTLSCSPISGHRSVSWYQQTPGQGLQFLFEYFSETQRNKGNFPGRFSGRQFSNSRSEMNVSTLELGDSALYLCASSLEGQGGTSPLHFGNGTRLTVT.